The rows below give T cell receptor beta chains drawn from one sample of a study of T cells after yellow fever vaccination. A single record per CDR3 protein comes from TCRdb applying MiXCR to the 5' RACE reads. The table includes hundreds of thousands of distinct CDR3 sequences, roughly an eighth detected once. Sequenced material: PBMCs, taken on the day of the yellow fever booster vaccination. These receptors were collected from a man aged 25 to 40 who received the YFV17D yellow fever vaccine. CDR3s include the opening cysteine and the closing phenylalanine or tryptophan. Fields, in order: CDR3 protein, CDR3 DNA, V gene, clone size, J gene, D gene. D genes are given only for firm matches. Expanded clones get a size class; other rows say once, few or many, or leave the size out.

CDR3aa: CASSPPDRVDEQYF
CDR3nt: TGTGCCAGCTCACCACCGGACAGGGTCGACGAGCAGTACTTC
v_gene: TRBV18
abundance: NA
j_gene: TRBJ2-7
d_gene: TRBD1

CDR3aa: CASSQGVGKLFF
CDR3nt: TGTGCCAGCAGCCAAGGAGTTGGAAAACTGTTTTTT
v_gene: TRBV3-1
abundance: NA
j_gene: TRBJ1-4
d_gene: NA

CDR3aa: CAIGGDYISYNEQFF
CDR3nt: TGTGCCATCGGGGGGGACTACATCTCCTACAATGAGCAGTTCTTC
v_gene: TRBV10-3
abundance: few
j_gene: TRBJ2-1
d_gene: TRBD2

CDR3aa: CSALSRREQFF
CDR3nt: TGCAGTGCCCTTAGCCGCCGGGAGCAGTTCTTC
v_gene: TRBV20-1
abundance: NA
j_gene: TRBJ2-1
d_gene: NA

CDR3aa: CASSVIQAGTGELFF
CDR3nt: TGTGCCAGCAGCGTAATCCAAGCGGGGACCGGGGAGCTGTTTTTT
v_gene: TRBV9
abundance: few
j_gene: TRBJ2-2
d_gene: TRBD2

CDR3aa: CAPPGYYGYTF
CDR3nt: TGTGCCCCCCCAGGGTACTATGGCTACACCTTC
v_gene: TRBV19
abundance: few
j_gene: TRBJ1-2
d_gene: NA

CDR3aa: CASRRGELGQETQYF
CDR3nt: TGCGCCAGCCGCAGGGGAGAACTAGGCCAAGAGACCCAGTACTTC
v_gene: TRBV5-1
abundance: few
j_gene: TRBJ2-5
d_gene: NA

CDR3aa: CASGPYRDTTYNEQFF
CDR3nt: TGTGCTAGTGGTCCCTACCGGGACACGACCTACAATGAGCAGTTCTTC
v_gene: TRBV12-5
abundance: NA
j_gene: TRBJ2-1
d_gene: NA

CDR3aa: CASSLLGLSTYEQYF
CDR3nt: TGTGCCAGCAGTTTACTCGGACTCTCAACCTACGAGCAGTACTTC
v_gene: TRBV6-2/TRBV6-3
abundance: NA
j_gene: TRBJ2-7
d_gene: NA

CDR3aa: CASSFEPGTIGYTF
CDR3nt: TGTGCCAGCAGCTTCGAACCGGGGACCATAGGCTACACCTTC
v_gene: TRBV11-2
abundance: few
j_gene: TRBJ1-2
d_gene: NA

CDR3aa: CSAREVSLAGAGELFF
CDR3nt: TGCAGTGCTAGAGAAGTCAGCCTAGCGGGGGCCGGGGAGCTGTTTTTT
v_gene: TRBV20-1
abundance: few
j_gene: TRBJ2-2
d_gene: TRBD2

CDR3aa: CASSPRRLIGGGFYNEQFF
CDR3nt: TGTGCCAGCAGTCCGAGACGTCTCATTGGTGGAGGGTTCTACAATGAGCAGTTCTTC
v_gene: TRBV28
abundance: few
j_gene: TRBJ2-1
d_gene: NA

CDR3aa: CASSFRTGYNEQFF
CDR3nt: TGTGCCAGCAGCTTTAGGACAGGGTACAATGAGCAGTTCTTC
v_gene: TRBV7-2
abundance: few
j_gene: TRBJ2-1
d_gene: TRBD1

CDR3aa: CSVEYLGYEQFF
CDR3nt: TGCAGCGTCGAGTATTTGGGTTATGAGCAGTTCTTC
v_gene: TRBV29-1
abundance: many
j_gene: TRBJ2-1
d_gene: NA

CDR3aa: CSASGTGNYEQYF
CDR3nt: TGCAGTGCCAGTGGGACAGGGAACTACGAGCAGTACTTC
v_gene: TRBV20-1
abundance: NA
j_gene: TRBJ2-7
d_gene: TRBD1

CDR3aa: CASTGRTDDTGELFF
CDR3nt: TGTGCCAGCACCGGGAGGACGGACGACACCGGGGAGCTGTTTTTT
v_gene: TRBV5-5
abundance: NA
j_gene: TRBJ2-2
d_gene: TRBD2

CDR3aa: CSYGRLDTEAFF
CDR3nt: TGCAGCTATGGGCGCCTGGACACTGAAGCTTTCTTT
v_gene: TRBV29-1
abundance: NA
j_gene: TRBJ1-1
d_gene: NA

CDR3aa: CSGLLEGGTDTQYF
CDR3nt: TGCAGTGGATTACTGGAGGGGGGCACAGATACGCAGTATTTT
v_gene: TRBV20-1
abundance: NA
j_gene: TRBJ2-3
d_gene: NA

CDR3aa: CASSITTSTTYEQYF
CDR3nt: TGTGCCAGCAGCATAACGACTAGTACAACCTACGAGCAGTACTTC
v_gene: TRBV11-2
abundance: NA
j_gene: TRBJ2-7
d_gene: NA

CDR3aa: CASSLARVNEQYF
CDR3nt: TGTGCCAGCAGCTTAGCCAGGGTTAACGAGCAGTACTTC
v_gene: TRBV7-2
abundance: NA
j_gene: TRBJ2-7
d_gene: NA

CDR3aa: CAISESRGSTDTQYF
CDR3nt: TGTGCCATCAGTGAAAGTCGTGGAAGCACAGATACGCAGTATTTT
v_gene: TRBV10-3
abundance: NA
j_gene: TRBJ2-3
d_gene: NA

CDR3aa: CASSQEARERETQYF
CDR3nt: TGCGCCAGCAGCCAAGAGGCCCGGGAGCGGGAGACCCAGTACTTC
v_gene: TRBV4-3
abundance: many
j_gene: TRBJ2-5
d_gene: NA

CDR3aa: CASSGRQGAGVYEQYF
CDR3nt: TGTGCCAGCTCAGGGAGACAGGGGGCCGGTGTCTACGAGCAGTACTTC
v_gene: TRBV18
abundance: few
j_gene: TRBJ2-7
d_gene: TRBD1

CDR3aa: CSVGLLSRSTEAFF
CDR3nt: TGCAGCGTTGGTTTACTCAGCAGAAGCACTGAAGCTTTCTTT
v_gene: TRBV29-1
abundance: few
j_gene: TRBJ1-1
d_gene: NA

CDR3aa: CATSRGGQGTNEQFF
CDR3nt: TGTGCCACCAGCAGAGGAGGACAGGGGACGAATGAGCAGTTCTTC
v_gene: TRBV15
abundance: few
j_gene: TRBJ2-1
d_gene: TRBD1

CDR3aa: CSASGQLAKNIQYF
CDR3nt: TGCAGTGCTAGCGGGCAGTTGGCCAAAAACATTCAGTACTTC
v_gene: TRBV20-1
abundance: NA
j_gene: TRBJ2-4
d_gene: NA

CDR3aa: CASSLLRERTDTQYF
CDR3nt: TGTGCCAGCAGCTTACTGCGGGAGAGAACAGATACGCAGTATTTT
v_gene: TRBV7-2
abundance: few
j_gene: TRBJ2-3
d_gene: TRBD2

CDR3aa: CAISDGLSYGYTF
CDR3nt: TGTGCCATCAGTGACGGGCTGAGCTATGGCTACACCTTC
v_gene: TRBV10-3
abundance: NA
j_gene: TRBJ1-2
d_gene: NA

CDR3aa: CASSTASGSQETQYF
CDR3nt: TGTGCCAGCAGCACGGCTAGCGGGAGTCAAGAGACCCAGTACTTC
v_gene: TRBV21-1
abundance: many
j_gene: TRBJ2-5
d_gene: NA

CDR3aa: CSVAKQGIGQPQHF
CDR3nt: TGCAGCGTTGCCAAACAGGGGATCGGACAGCCCCAGCATTTT
v_gene: TRBV29-1
abundance: few
j_gene: TRBJ1-5
d_gene: TRBD1

CDR3aa: CSASGGDKQYF
CDR3nt: TGCAGTGCTTCTGGAGGGGACAAGCAGTACTTC
v_gene: TRBV20-1
abundance: few
j_gene: TRBJ2-7
d_gene: NA

CDR3aa: CASSLAQGVTQYF
CDR3nt: TGTGCCAGCAGTTTAGCGCAGGGCGTTACGCAGTATTTT
v_gene: TRBV12-3/TRBV12-4
abundance: NA
j_gene: TRBJ2-3
d_gene: NA

CDR3aa: CASTSRVSGRRLSTGELFF
CDR3nt: TGTGCCAGCACCTCCCGTGTTAGCGGGAGACGACTCAGCACCGGGGAGCTGTTTTTT
v_gene: TRBV11-1
abundance: few
j_gene: TRBJ2-2
d_gene: TRBD2

CDR3aa: CSARAGGGNEQFF
CDR3nt: TGCAGTGCAAGAGCGGGAGGAGGAAATGAGCAGTTCTTC
v_gene: TRBV20-1
abundance: few
j_gene: TRBJ2-1
d_gene: TRBD2

CDR3aa: CASSLGPTFTGELFF
CDR3nt: TGTGCCAGCAGCTTAGGCCCTACCTTCACCGGGGAGCTGTTTTTT
v_gene: TRBV7-9
abundance: NA
j_gene: TRBJ2-2
d_gene: NA

CDR3aa: CASSSDWWVEQFF
CDR3nt: TGTGCCAGCAGTAGCGACTGGTGGGTAGAGCAGTTCTTC
v_gene: TRBV27
abundance: NA
j_gene: TRBJ2-1
d_gene: NA

CDR3aa: CASSEGGPNEKLFF
CDR3nt: TGTGCCAGCAGTGAGGGGGGACCTAATGAAAAACTGTTTTTT
v_gene: TRBV6-1
abundance: few
j_gene: TRBJ1-4
d_gene: NA

CDR3aa: CSARDLVAGVDEQYF
CDR3nt: TGCAGTGCTAGAGATCTAGTAGCGGGAGTAGACGAGCAGTACTTC
v_gene: TRBV20-1
abundance: many
j_gene: TRBJ2-7
d_gene: TRBD2

CDR3aa: CATSDGTSGSYNEQFF
CDR3nt: TGTGCCACCAGTGATGGGACTAGCGGAAGCTACAATGAGCAGTTCTTC
v_gene: TRBV24-1
abundance: NA
j_gene: TRBJ2-1
d_gene: TRBD2

CDR3aa: CAISELLAGGPSFEQYF
CDR3nt: TGTGCCATCAGTGAGTTATTAGCGGGAGGGCCCTCGTTCGAGCAGTACTTC
v_gene: TRBV10-3
abundance: few
j_gene: TRBJ2-7
d_gene: TRBD2

CDR3aa: CASRPLTSAGELFF
CDR3nt: TGTGCCAGCAGGCCCCTGACTAGCGCCGGGGAGCTGTTTTTT
v_gene: TRBV7-9
abundance: few
j_gene: TRBJ2-2
d_gene: TRBD2

CDR3aa: CASSFPGVGETQYF
CDR3nt: TGTGCCAGCAGTTTCCCGGGAGTTGGGGAGACCCAGTACTTC
v_gene: TRBV28
abundance: few
j_gene: TRBJ2-5
d_gene: NA

CDR3aa: CASSLRGLIGPNTEAFF
CDR3nt: TGTGCCAGCAGCTTGAGGGGGCTCATCGGACCGAACACTGAAGCTTTCTTT
v_gene: TRBV5-6
abundance: NA
j_gene: TRBJ1-1
d_gene: TRBD1

CDR3aa: CAICPGVWTGVTYNEHFF
CDR3nt: TGTGCCATCTGCCCTGGGGTCTGGACGGGTGTCACCTACAATGAGCATTTCTTC
v_gene: TRBV12-3/TRBV12-4
abundance: NA
j_gene: TRBJ2-1
d_gene: NA

CDR3aa: CASSYGLAGGFDEQYF
CDR3nt: TGTGCCAGCAGCTATGGTCTAGCGGGAGGATTCGACGAGCAGTACTTC
v_gene: TRBV5-4
abundance: once
j_gene: TRBJ2-7
d_gene: TRBD2

CDR3aa: CASSLGLNYNEQFF
CDR3nt: TGTGCCAGCAGTCTAGGACTGAACTACAATGAGCAGTTCTTC
v_gene: TRBV27
abundance: few
j_gene: TRBJ2-1
d_gene: NA

CDR3aa: CASSYSRGWGTNTEAFF
CDR3nt: TGTGCCAGCAGTTACTCGAGAGGGTGGGGGACAAACACTGAAGCTTTCTTT
v_gene: TRBV6-5
abundance: NA
j_gene: TRBJ1-1
d_gene: NA

CDR3aa: CSARAPGNEKLFF
CDR3nt: TGCAGTGCTAGAGCCCCAGGGAATGAAAAACTGTTTTTT
v_gene: TRBV20-1
abundance: NA
j_gene: TRBJ1-4
d_gene: NA

CDR3aa: CASSVGRDTEAFF
CDR3nt: TGTGCCAGCAGCGTTGGCCGGGACACTGAAGCTTTCTTT
v_gene: TRBV7-2
abundance: many
j_gene: TRBJ1-1
d_gene: NA